A selection of T cell receptor beta chains follows, all from one sample in a study of tumor-infiltrating lymphocytes in oesophageal squamous cell carcinoma. Using its own MiXCR run on the PCR reads, TCRdb lists one record per CDR3 protein. The sample contains 15,000 to 20,000 distinct CDR3 sequences, about 40% of which appear only once. The sample was normal esophageal tissue next to the tumor. The receptors derive from a female donor with esophageal squamous cell carcinoma. Both conserved end residues are part of each CDR3.

CASSFTGGGTEAFF	TRBV7-8	TRBJ1-1
CASSLTWLAGNNEQFF	TRBV5-4	TRBJ2-1
CASSSGTGSSYEQYF	TRBV7-6	.
CATSDTQTRGYGYTF	TRBV24-1	TRBJ1-2
CASSFLLGGPAGEQYF	TRBV27	TRBJ2-7
CASSRARDTQYF	TRBV7-4	TRBJ2-3
CASSLAGVRDTQYF	TRBV7-3	.
CASSEARLAGATSTDTQYF	TRBV6-1	TRBJ2-3
CSASFSGTSGRDEQFF	TRBV20-1	TRBJ2-1
CASSFSGTGSYEQYF	TRBV7-8	TRBJ2-7
CASSSHGAGVGEAFF	TRBV7-2	TRBJ1-1
CASSFTETQYF	TRBV7-8	TRBJ2-5
CASSPQTGVDPGELFF	TRBV18	TRBJ2-2
CASRRPGTDQETQYF	TRBV18	TRBJ2-5
CASSLVDEQFF	TRBV7-6	.
CASSLANFLDTQYF	TRBV7-6	TRBJ2-7
CASSSRRSIAGEGETQYF	TRBV7-2	.
CASSQEYRLAYYNEQFF	TRBV14	TRBJ2-1
CASEGSPLHF	TRBV7-6	TRBJ2-7
CASSINGQHGNTIYF	TRBV19	TRBJ1-3
CASSFHGPSYEQYF	TRBV7-4	.
CASSRGQGRGRSYNEQFF	TRBV19	TRBJ2-1
CASSMNGLQNIQYF	TRBV19	TRBJ2-4
CATSDTTTGSSYNEQFF	TRBV24-1	TRBJ2-1
CATNAGTNEKLFF	TRBV7-9	TRBJ1-4
CASSPGFTNYGYTF	TRBV12-3/TRBV12-4	TRBJ1-2
CASSLSPGETQYF	TRBV7-4	TRBJ2-5
CASSPTSGGGETQYF	TRBV7-3	.
CASRPGGGTTREQYF	TRBV7-2	TRBJ2-7
CASSTDLYYEQYF	TRBV2	TRBJ2-7
CASSTIGQGLNEQYF	TRBV2	TRBJ2-5
CASSFQRADNEQFF	TRBV12-3/TRBV12-4	TRBJ2-1
CASSKAGSDQPQHF	TRBV19	TRBJ1-5
CASSLVSVGTNEKLFF	TRBV7-2	TRBJ1-4
CASSGKGTGELFF	TRBV6-1	TRBJ2-2
CASSFNRLEQYF	TRBV11-2	.